The 27 T cell receptor beta chains listed next were all sequenced from one sample in a study of OX40 agonist ivuxolimab in advanced cancers. Using immunoSEQ multiplex PCR, the repertoire was profiled, and TCRdb retains in-frame clones only, with some absent. The sample contains about 100,000 clones, approximately 89% of which appear only once. Sample: CD4+ or CD8+ T cells sorted from blood, taken in a trial of the OX40 agonist ivuxolimab. The origin of the receptors is an adult with an advanced solid tumor such as melanoma, head and neck, liver or kidney cancer.

This sequence joins TRBV6-1 and TRBJ1-1; D ambiguous. Germline assignment: CDR1 MNHNS and CDR2 SASEGT. The CDR3 has 14 amino acids. V shed 2 bases and J shed 1 base, with 8 bases lying between them. Here the CDR3 reads CASSEQVKNTEAFF. The DNA of the CDR3 is TGTGCCAGCAGTGAACAGGTAAAGAACACTGAAGCTTTCTTT.

The CDR3 bases are TGTGCCAGTAGTAGTGGACTAGCGGGACCATACAATGAGCAGTTCTTC. This encodes CASSSGLAGPYNEQFF. The V call is TRBV19, the J call TRBJ2-1; 12 bases line up with TRBD2. J lost 4 bases, V lost 4 bases, and 5 bases had no gene match. In germline, CDR1 is LNHDA, CDR2 SQIVND (reference sequence). CDR3 length equals 16 residues.

V and J are TRBV6-5 and TRBJ2-1; no firm D call. V was trimmed by 3 bases and J by 4 bases, leaving 13 bases between them. The CDR3 totals 15 residues. The germline V gene has CDR1 MNHEY and CDR2 SVGAGI. CDR3 nucleotides: TGTGCCAGCAGTTATTTAGGACCCGAATACAATGAGCAGTTCTTC. Translating gives CASSYLGPEYNEQFF.

This clone was found a few times. The chain uses TRBV28 and TRBJ2-7, with 8 bases that match TRBD1. V shed 7 bases, J shed 3 bases, and the junction held 5 bases outside the gene matches. Germline V gene sequence: CDR1 MDHEN, CDR2 SYDVKM. The CDR3 covers 13 residues. CDR3 amino acids: CASNSGQVYEQYF. The CDR3 nucleotides are TGTGCCAGCAATTCGGGACAGGTCTACGAGCAGTACTTC.

As DNA, the CDR3 is TGTGCCAGCAGCGTAGTGGAGGGCTCTGGAAACACCATATATTTT. This gives the protein CASSVVEGSGNTIYF. This rearrangement joins TRBV9 to TRBJ1-3; D unclear. CDR3 size: 15 residues. Germline V gives CDR1 SGDLS, CDR2 YYNGEE. Trimming took off 0 bases at V and 0 bases at J, with 7 bases between the two ends.

This clone was seen just once. The J gene is TRBJ2-1, the V gene TRBV7-9; D possibly corresponds to TRBD1 (6 bases). Germline CDR1 reads SEHNR; CDR2 reads FQNEAQ (reference sequence). Deletions cut 1 base from V and 1 base from J, with 11 bases between. The CDR3 is 16 amino acids. The CDR3 DNA sequence: TGTGCCAGCAGCTTAGGGCTGGGGGCTTCCTACAATGAGCAGTTCTTC. It yields the protein CASSLGLGASYNEQFF.

This chain connects TRBV9 to TRBJ1-4, with D perhaps TRBD1 (6 bases). The CDR3 runs to 16 residues. Trimming cost V 3 bases and J 6 bases, with 18 bases left between them. The germline V gene encodes CDR1 SGDLS and CDR2 YYNGEE. CDR3 region: CASSEASRGRDEKLFF. The DNA of the CDR3 is TGTGCCAGCAGCGAAGCAAGTCGGGGGCGGGATGAAAAACTGTTTTTT.

The rearrangement joins TRBV19 to TRBJ1-2; weak D call: TRBD1 (5 bases). Germline loops: CDR1 LNHDA, CDR2 SQIVND (reference sequence). V was shortened by 3 bases and J by 4 bases, with 24 bases between the two germline ends. The CDR3 loop spans 18 amino acids. CDR3 residues: CASSIRASPRFRVYGYTF. Written as DNA, the CDR3 is TGTGCCAGTAGTATTAGGGCCTCCCCTCGTTTCAGGGTCTATGGCTACACCTTC.

This rearrangement joins TRBV18 to TRBJ2-7; 11 positions agree with TRBD2. The length of the CDR3 is 16 residues. V shed 3 bases, J shed 2 bases, and the junction held 6 bases outside the gene matches. The germline V gene has CDR1 KGHSH and CDR2 LQKENI. CDR3 protein: CASSPGLAGTTYEQYF. DNA of the CDR3: TGTGCCAGCTCACCTGGACTAGCGGGTACTACCTACGAGCAGTACTTC.

The genes are TRBV10-3 and TRBJ1-2; D call uncertain. The CDR3 runs 13 residues. Trimming took 6 bases from V and 6 from J, leaving 14 bases between them. CDR1 is ENHRY and CDR2 is SYGVKD in the germline V gene. CDR3 residues: CAIRPTLKNGYTF. Here the CDR3 DNA reads TGTGCCATCAGGCCTACCCTCAAGAATGGCTACACCTTC.

V usage is TRBV4-1 and J usage is TRBJ1-5, with D perhaps TRBD1 (5 bases). Trimming pared 0 bases from V and 0 bases from J, leaving 24 bases between. The CDR3 sequence is 21 residues long. Per the germline V gene, CDR1 is MGHRA and CDR2 is YSYEKL. CDR3 nucleotides: TGCGCCAGCAGCCAAGAGTCGTTGCGTGCAGGGCTGGGGGATAGCAATCAGCCCCAGCATTTT. Encoded protein: CASSQESLRAGLGDSNQPQHF.

V gene TRBV19 combines with J gene TRBJ2-7; D not certain. Germline V lookup: CDR1 LNHDA, CDR2 SQIVND (reference sequence). There are 13 residues in the CDR3. Trimming cost V 2 bases and J 2 bases, with 7 bases left between them. CDR3 bases: TGTGCCAGTAGTATAAAGGTTACCTACGAGCAGTACTTC. Its translation: CASSIKVTYEQYF.

This chain links TRBV28 with TRBJ2-1; TRBD1 matches 9 bases. The J segment lost 9 bases and the V segment lost 4 bases, leaving 16 bases of the junction unmatched. This CDR3 region has 17 residues. Looked up from germline, CDR1 is MDHEN and CDR2 is SYDVKM. CDR3 sequence: CASSSHGTGSTRSEQFF. The CDR3 region has the DNA TGTGCCAGCAGTTCTCACGGGACAGGGTCCACCAGAAGTGAGCAGTTCTTC.

The rearrangement uses TRBV21-1 and TRBJ2-7. TRBV21-1 is marked as a pseudogene. The CDR3 totals 17 residues. For the CDR3, the DNA is TGTGCCAGCAGCAAATTCATTAACCTCTTCTCCTCCTACGAGCAGTACTTC. This codes for CASSKFINLFSSYEQYF.

The chain employs TRBV6-6 and TRBJ2-5; the D is unclear. V lost 4 bases, J lost 1 base, and 4 bases lay in between. This CDR3 is 12 amino acids long. Germline V gives CDR1 MNHNY, CDR2 SVGAGI (reference sequence). CDR3 DNA sequence: TGTGCCAGCAGTTCCCCCCAAGAGACCCAGTACTTC. This encodes CASSSPQETQYF.

The chain recombines TRBV11-2 with TRBJ1-3; no clear D gene. The V gene lost 4 bases and the J gene lost 0 bases, with 10 bases spanning the gap. The CDR3 totals 15 residues. Germline CDR1 is SGHAT and CDR2 is FQNNGV. The CDR3 here is CASSSRMISGNTIYF. The DNA of the CDR3 is TGTGCCAGCAGCTCCCGGATGATCTCTGGAAACACCATATATTTT.

CDR3 sequence: CASSQEAIGDISYNEQFF. In DNA, the CDR3 is TGTGCCAGCAGCCAAGAAGCTATAGGGGACATCTCCTACAATGAGCAGTTCTTC. This sequence joins TRBV14 and TRBJ2-1, with D possibly being TRBD1 (6 bases). Germline V CDR1 and CDR2: SGHDN, FVKESK. This CDR3 contains 18 residues. V was cut by 0 bases and J by 0 bases, with 15 bases left in between.

The rearrangement links TRBV9 to TRBJ2-1, with TRBD1 identical over 9 bases. Per the germline V gene, CDR1 is SGDLS and CDR2 is YYNGEE. The junction had 5 bases not matched to a gene; V was cut back by 3 bases and J by 4 bases. The CDR3 covers 15 residues. The chain's CDR3 is CASSAGTGLYNEQFF. The CDR3 coding sequence is TGTGCCAGCAGCGCCGGGACAGGGTTGTACAATGAGCAGTTCTTC.

The chain couples TRBV29-1 to TRBJ2-7; D unclear. The CDR3 is made up of 13 amino acids. Germline V CDR1 and CDR2: SQVTM, ANQGSEA. With 3 bases removed from V and 0 bases from J, the gap between germline ends came to 9 bases. The CDR3 coding sequence is TGCAGCGTTGAGCGAGGAAACTCCTACGAGCAGTACTTC. Translation gives CSVERGNSYEQYF.

The rearrangement joins TRBV9 to TRBJ2-2; TRBD2 aligns across 7 bases. Germline V gives CDR1 SGDLS, CDR2 YYNGEE. The V segment lost 2 bases and the J segment 0 bases; nucleotides outside the gene matches: 4. This CDR3 has 16 amino acids. CDR3 loop: CASSVSAGTNTGELFF. DNA of the CDR3: TGTGCCAGCAGCGTTTCAGCGGGGACGAACACCGGGGAGCTGTTTTTT.

The rearrangement uses TRBV6-4 and TRBJ1-5, with D perhaps TRBD1 (6 bases). CDR1 is MRHNA and CDR2 is SNTAGT in the germline V gene. Deletions cut 2 bases from V and 5 bases from J, with 13 bases between. This CDR3 comprises 15 residues. The CDR3 DNA sequence: TGTGCCAGCAGTGACCGCAACAGGGTTCATCAGCCCCAGCATTTT. Residues: CASSDRNRVHQPQHF.

To note about this clone: The junction departs from the called germline gene at one end, perhaps through a read error. The chain couples TRBV18 to TRBJ1-2; 9 nucleotides align to TRBD1. This CDR3 comprises 14 residues. The germline V gene encodes CDR1 KGHSH and CDR2 LQKENI. CDR3 DNA: TGTGCCAGCTCAGCACCGGGACAGGGCTATGGCTACACCTTC. Amino acids: CASSAPGQGYGYTF. The full variable domain, rest sourced from reference TRBV18 and TRBJ1-2, is NAGVMQNPRHLVRRRGQEARLRCSPMKGHSHVYWYRQLPEEGLKFMVYLQKENIIDESGMPKERFSAEFPKEGPSILRIQQVVRGDSAAYFCASSAPGQGYGYTFGSGTRLTVV.

This clone was observed a handful of times. The rearrangement joins TRBV5-1 to TRBJ2-3; D could derive from TRBD1 or TRBD2 (5 bases each). The V and J ends lost 0 bases and 3 bases respectively, with 11 bases between them. The germline V gene has CDR1 SGHRS and CDR2 YFSETQ. This CDR3 comprises 15 residues. CDR3: CASSLGGTATDTQYF. CDR3 nucleotides: TGCGCCAGCAGCTTGGGGGGGACGGCTACAGATACGCAGTATTTT.

This chain uses TRBV6-5 with TRBJ1-3; no firm D call. The CDR3 spans 16 residues. Trimming took off 0 bases at V and 0 bases at J, with 9 bases between the two ends. Germline loops: CDR1 MNHEY, CDR2 SVGAGI. The CDR3 region is CASSYSHLNSGNTIYF. The DNA for the CDR3 is TGTGCCAGCAGTTACTCGCATTTGAACTCTGGAAACACCATATATTTT.

V is TRBV5-6 and J is TRBJ1-1; the D gene is possibly TRBD1 (5 bases). The length of the CDR3 is 13 residues. Germline lookup yields CDR1 SGHDT and CDR2 YYEEEE. Trimming stripped 5 bases from V and 3 bases from J, with 11 bases between. The CDR3 here is CASRLTVDTEAFF. CDR3 in DNA: TGTGCCAGCAGGTTGACAGTGGACACTGAAGCTTTCTTT. Supplemented by reference TRBV5-6 and TRBJ1-1, the full variable domain reads DAGVTQSPTHLIKTRGQQVTLRCSPKSGHDTVSWYQQALGQGPQFIFQYYEEEERQRGNFPDRFSGHQFPNYSSELNVNALLLGDSALYLCASRLTVDTEAFFGQGTRLTVV.

This rearrangement joins TRBV10-1 to TRBJ2-3; D remains unclear. The CDR3 has 13 residues. Trimming cost V 4 bases and J 0 bases, with 5 bases left between them. The germline CDR1 and CDR2 sequences are WNHNN and SYGVQD (reference sequence). The CDR3 spells CASSGASTDTQYF. In DNA form, the CDR3 reads TGCGCCAGCAGTGGGGCTAGCACAGATACGCAGTATTTT.

The chain uses TRBV21-1 and TRBJ1-3; TRBD1 is the table's D call and was not checked against the DNA. TRBV21-1 constitutes a pseudogene. CDR3 length: 14 residues. The CDR3 here is CASSKLTGGNTIYF. The CDR3 bases are TGTGCCAGCAGCAAGCTGACAGGGGGAAACACCATATATTTT.